These 30 T cell receptor beta chains originate from one sample sequenced in a study of molecular identifiers for immune sequencing clone quantification. Using its own MiXCR run on the PCR reads, TCRdb lists one record per CDR3 protein. The sample holds hundreds of thousands of distinct CDR3 sequences, less than 30% seen once. The sample comprised naive CD8+ T cells from blood, with Jurkat cell RNA spiked in. Subset: FACS-sorted CD8+CD4-CCR7+CD45RA+ naive T cells. Every receptor here comes from a human donor in good health. Some libraries in this study had Jurkat cell RNA spiked in.

Points on this clonotype: A read error may be the cause here, since a much bigger clone is one base away. V is TRBV12-3 or TRBV12-4 and J is TRBJ2-3; D remains ambiguous. This CDR3 spans 11 amino acids. The CDR3 sequence is CASRGIDTQCF. Written as DNA, the CDR3 is TGTGCCAGCAGGGGGATAGATACGCAGTGTTTT.

The chain couples TRBV9 to TRBJ2-3, with a weak D call TRBD1 (5 bases). The CDR3 runs 14 residues. Germline V lookup: CDR1 SGDLS, CDR2 YYNGEE. The germline V and J ends were trimmed by 0 bases and 2 bases, with 7 bases remaining between them. For the CDR3, the DNA is TGTGCCAGCAGCGTAGCACAGGCCACAGATACGCAGTATTTT. Translated: CASSVAQATDTQYF.

This clonotype occurred a few times. V and J are TRBV4-3 and TRBJ1-2; D perhaps matches TRBD1 (5 bases). The CDR3 loop spans 15 amino acids. The V and J ends lost 2 bases and 1 base respectively, with 11 bases between them. Per germline, CDR1 LGHNA and CDR2 YSLEER. CDR3 bases: TGCGCCAGCAGCCAATGGGGCGGCCTTAACTATGGCTACACCTTC. It translates to CASSQWGGLNYGYTF.

This chain joins TRBV7-9 and TRBJ2-5, with TRBD2 as a possible D gene (5 bases). Trimming removed 2 bases at V and 6 bases at J, with 13 bases between. CDR3 length: 14 residues. CDR1 is SEHNR and CDR2 is FQNEAQ in the germline V gene (reference sequence). The CDR3 DNA sequence: TGTGCCAGCAGCTTACTCGGCGGGCAGAAGACCCAGTACTTC. Its translation: CASSLLGGQKTQYF.

The rearrangement joins TRBV7-6 to TRBJ1-3; D unclear. In germline, CDR1 is SGHVS, CDR2 FNYEAQ. The V gene lost 5 bases and the J gene lost 2 bases, with 7 bases spanning the gap. The CDR3 covers 13 residues. DNA for the CDR3: TGTGCCAGCAGCCCTGACCCTGGAAACACCATATATTTT. Translated: CASSPDPGNTIYF.

The chain uses TRBV3-1 and TRBJ2-5; a weak D match, TRBD1 (5 bases). Trimming removed 7 bases at V and 5 bases at J, with 14 bases between. The length of the CDR3 is 13 residues. Germline values: CDR1 LGHDT, CDR2 YNNKEL (reference sequence). CDR3 sequence (DNA): TGTGCCAGCATGGACATTCGATGGGAGACCCAGTACTTC. Residues: CASMDIRWETQYF.

As to this clonotype: Given a much more abundant clone one base away, this may be a read error. This chain connects TRBV7-2 to TRBJ2-3, with D perhaps TRBD1 (6 bases). The CDR3 extends over 17 amino acids. Germline V gene lookup returns CDR1 SGHTA and CDR2 FQGNSA. The CDR3: CAGSDRPFLGGTDTQYF. CDR3 sequence (DNA): TGTGCCGGCAGCGACAGGCCCTTCCTGGGGGGCACAGATACGCAGTATTTT.

The V gene is TRBV9, the J gene TRBJ2-6, with D tentatively TRBD2 (6 bases). From germline, CDR1 is SGDLS and CDR2 YYNGEE. The CDR3 totals 20 residues. V dropped 1 base and J dropped 4 bases, with 24 bases sitting between them. CDR3 sequence reads: CASSVPGRGTALRGANVLTF. The CDR3, as DNA: TGTGCCAGCAGCGTACCCGGCCGGGGGACGGCCTTAAGGGGGGCCAACGTCCTGACTTTC. Combining the CDR3 with reference TRBV9 and TRBJ2-6 gives the whole variable domain DSGVTQTPKHLITATGQRVTLRCSPRSGDLSVYWYQQSLDQGLQFLIQYYNGEERAKGNILERFSAQQFPDLHSELNLSSLELGDSALYFCASSVPGRGTALRGANVLTFGAGSRLTVL.

This clonotype was observed a few times. This chain uses TRBV15 with TRBJ2-2, with 9 bases fitting TRBD1. V gave up 3 bases and J gave up 6 bases; unmatched junction bases: 8. CDR3 length: 16 amino acids. Germline V CDR1 and CDR2: LNHNV, YYDKDF (reference sequence). The CDR3 region is CATSSKPGQGAGELFF. The CDR3 nucleotides are TGTGCCACCAGCAGCAAACCGGGACAGGGTGCCGGGGAGCTGTTTTTT.

V and J are TRBV4-1 and TRBJ2-7, with a weak D call TRBD1 (7 bases). The CDR3 is 16 residues long. Germline V gives CDR1 MGHRA, CDR2 YSYEKL. V lost 4 bases and J 4 bases, leaving 20 bases between the germline ends. The CDR3, as DNA: TGCGCCAGCAGCCCCGCCGGGAACTCAGGGGGGTACGAGCAGTACTTC. The encoded protein is CASSPAGNSGGYEQYF.

CDR3 in amino acids: CASSQGGGEDEQYF. The DNA of the CDR3 is TGTGCCAGCAGCCAAGGGGGCGGGGAGGACGAGCAGTACTTC. The V and J genes are TRBV3-1 and TRBJ2-7, with a weak D call TRBD2 (6 bases). Germline V gives CDR1 LGHDT, CDR2 YNNKEL (reference sequence). V was cut by 1 base and J by 5 bases, with 12 bases left in between. CDR3 length equals 14 residues.

On this clonotype itself: This may be a read error, as it is one base from a much larger clone. The V and J genes are TRBV7-6 and TRBJ2-1; 11 bases match TRBD2. This CDR3 contains 15 residues. Trimming removed 7 bases from V and 8 bases from J; junction bases left unmatched: 10. From germline, CDR1 is SGHVS and CDR2 FNYEAQ. The CDR3 bases are TGTGCCAGCATCCTAACTAGCGGGGGCGGAGATGAGCAGTTCTTC. Its translation: CASILTSGGGDEQFF.

This clonotype was seen many times. J is TRBJ2-7 and V is TRBV10-3; TRBD2 might be the D (5 bases). Trimming removed 3 bases at V and 2 bases at J, with 8 bases between. The CDR3 consists of 13 residues. The germline gives CDR1 ENHRY, CDR2 SYGVKD. In nucleotides, the CDR3 is TGTGCCATCAGTGATACGAGGGCCTACGAGCAGTACTTC. Translated, it gives CAISDTRAYEQYF.

The rearrangement joins TRBV7-3 to TRBJ2-1, with 9 nucleotides matching TRBD2. The V and J ends lost 5 bases and 7 bases, in that order; junction bases with no gene match: 12. Germline loops: CDR1 SGHTA, CDR2 FQGTGA. This CDR3 is 16 amino acids long. CDR3 in amino acids: CASSQDASGTRNEQFF. The CDR3 DNA sequence: TGTGCCAGCAGCCAGGACGCTAGCGGGACCAGGAATGAGCAGTTCTTC.

On this clonotype itself: A much larger clone lies a single base off, so this may be a read error. The chain employs TRBV5-6 and TRBJ2-7; D is unresolved. The CDR3 runs to 15 residues. V lost 4 bases, J lost 0 bases, and 14 bases lay in between. Germline-derived CDR1 and CDR2 are SGHDT and YYEEEE. CDR3 protein: CASSRWAEPSYEQYF. The CDR3 DNA follows: TGTGCCAGCAGCCGGTGGGCAGAGCCCTCCTACGAGCAGTACTTC.

This chain connects TRBV12-3 or TRBV12-4 to TRBJ2-7; 8 bases map to TRBD1. There are 14 residues in the CDR3. The trim removed 5 bases at V and 9 bases at J, leaving 12 bases unmatched. CDR3 in DNA: TGTGCCAGCAGTCTCTCGGACAGGGTCCACGGGCAGTACTTC. Protein sequence: CASSLSDRVHGQYF.

In its sample, this clonotype was seen a few times. This chain uses TRBV6-2 or TRBV6-3 with TRBJ2-7; a weak D match, TRBD2 (6 bases). The CDR3 runs 14 residues. CDR1 MNHEY and CDR2 SVGEGT come from the germline V gene. Trimming stripped 7 bases from V and 2 bases from J, with 15 bases between. CDR3 DNA sequence: TGTGCCAGCAACATCGGGACTGCCCCCTACGAGCAGTACTTC. Translation gives CASNIGTAPYEQYF.

This clonotype has ten or more counts. The chain combines TRBV7-3 with TRBJ1-5, with unresolved D. Germline CDR1 and CDR2: SGHTA and FQGTGA. V was shortened by 0 bases and J by 2 bases, with 8 bases between the two germline ends. The CDR3 is 15 residues long. This CDR3 is CASSLTGGGNQPQHF. DNA of the CDR3: TGTGCCAGCAGCTTAACGGGAGGTGGCAATCAGCCCCAGCATTTT. Full variable domain (rest looked up from reference TRBV7-3 and TRBJ1-5): GAGVSQTPSNKVTEKGKYVELRCDPISGHTALYWYRQSLGQGPEFLIYFQGTGAADDSGLPNDRFFAVRPEGSVSTLKIQRTERGDSAVYLCASSLTGGGNQPQHFGDGTRLSIL.

In this sample, this clonotype turned up many times. The genes are TRBV20-1 and TRBJ2-7, with TRBD2 matching over 14 bases. The CDR3 totals 17 residues. The germline V gene encodes CDR1 DFQATT and CDR2 SNEGSKA (reference sequence). The ends lost 2 bases at V and 6 bases at J; junction bases unmatched: 12. The chain's CDR3 is CSARPTGTSGSRLEQYF. The CDR3 DNA reads TGCAGTGCTAGACCCACCGGGACTAGCGGGAGCCGCCTCGAGCAGTACTTC.

This clonotype has ten or more counts. CDR3 region: CASSPVPGDAEAFF. The CDR3 DNA follows: TGTGCCAGCTCACCAGTCCCCGGGGACGCTGAAGCTTTCTTT. The J gene is TRBJ1-1, the V gene TRBV18; D may be TRBD1 (5 bases). The CDR3 covers 14 residues. The V end lost 2 bases, the J end lost 6 bases, and 13 bases lay between the germline ends. CDR1 is KGHSH, CDR2 LQKENI, per germline.

This clonotype was seen ten or more times. The rearrangement links TRBV19 to TRBJ2-7; D uncertain. V lost 3 bases to trimming and J lost 6 bases, with 24 bases between them. Germline assignment: CDR1 LNHDA and CDR2 SQIVND (reference sequence). This CDR3 is built from 17 residues. CDR3 sequence: CASSIFGVGSPLREQYF. As DNA, the CDR3 is TGTGCCAGTAGTATTTTCGGTGTCGGATCGCCCCTTCGCGAGCAGTACTTC.

V usage is TRBV5-4 and J usage is TRBJ2-1; TRBD2 matches at 7 bases. Trimming cost V 4 bases and J 6 bases; bases outside gene matches: 7. CDR1 is SGHNT, CDR2 YYREEE, per germline (reference sequence). The CDR3 sequence is 14 residues long. CDR3 nucleotide sequence: TGTGCCAGCAGCGCGGGAGAAAAAGTCAATGAGCAGTTCTTC. Protein product: CASSAGEKVNEQFF.

This clonotype was seen at least ten times. The chain joins TRBV7-9 to TRBJ1-4; tentative D call: TRBD1 (5 bases). CDR3 size: 17 residues. The germline V gene encodes CDR1 SEHNR and CDR2 FQNEAQ (reference sequence). V lost 2 bases to trimming and J lost 3 bases, with 16 bases between them. This CDR3 is CASSLSWDAESNEKLFF. CDR3 sequence (DNA): TGTGCCAGCAGCTTATCATGGGACGCGGAATCTAATGAAAAACTGTTTTTT.

V and J are TRBV5-1 and TRBJ2-7; 9 bases match TRBD2. Trimming at V came to 4 bases and at J to 6 bases, leaving 8 bases not matched to a gene. The CDR3 loop spans 14 amino acids. Germline CDR1 SGHRS, CDR2 YFSETQ. The chain's CDR3 is CASSDDASGAEQYF. The DNA for the CDR3 is TGCGCCAGCAGCGATGATGCTAGCGGGGCCGAGCAGTACTTC.

For this clonotype: A much larger clone sits a single nucleotide away, making a read error possible. The genes are TRBV9 and TRBJ2-1; D is undetermined. The length of the CDR3 is 15 residues. V dropped 0 bases and J dropped 5 bases, with 12 bases sitting between them. CDR1 is SGDLS and CDR2 is YYNGEE in the germline V gene. The CDR3 DNA reads as TGTGCCAGCAGCGTAGGTTCACTTTCCAACAATGAGCAGTTCTTC. Translation gives CASSVGSLSNNEQFF.

This clonotype was detected ten times or more. The chain combines TRBV4-3 with TRBJ2-3; TRBD2 matches at 11 bases. CDR1 and CDR2 (germline): LGHNA, YSLEER. The CDR3 is 19 residues long. The ends lost 1 base at V and 4 bases at J; junction bases unmatched: 13. Here the CDR3 reads CASSQVWGELAGAADTQYF. DNA for the CDR3: TGCGCCAGCAGCCAAGTTTGGGGCGAACTAGCGGGAGCGGCAGATACGCAGTATTTT.

The table lists this clonotype with a few counts. V usage is TRBV19 and J usage is TRBJ1-1; 8 positions agree with TRBD1. CDR1 LNHDA and CDR2 SQIVND come from the germline V gene (reference sequence). The CDR3 loop spans 16 amino acids. The ends lost 5 bases at V and 0 bases at J; junction bases unmatched: 8. This CDR3 reads CASSVRGLNVNTEAFF. The CDR3 DNA follows: TGTGCCAGTAGTGTCAGGGGGCTTAACGTGAACACTGAAGCTTTCTTT.

V gene TRBV20-1 combines with J gene TRBJ1-4, with TRBD1 as a possible D gene (6 bases). In germline, CDR1 is DFQATT, CDR2 SNEGSKA (reference sequence). V lost 0 bases to trimming and J lost 6 bases, with 14 bases between them. CDR3 length: 15 amino acids. The CDR3 DNA is TGCAGTGCTAGAGATCATCAGGGGCAGGATGAAAAACTGTTTTTT. Protein product: CSARDHQGQDEKLFF.

The rearrangement joins TRBV12-3 or TRBV12-4 to TRBJ2-2; TRBD1 matches at 10 bases. Trimming cost V 5 bases and J 1 base; bases outside gene matches: 4. This CDR3 contains 16 residues. CDR3 sequence reads: CASSPGQGVNTGELFF. CDR3 nucleotide sequence: TGTGCCAGCAGTCCCGGACAGGGGGTGAACACCGGGGAGCTGTTTTTT.

The table lists this clonotype with many counts. This rearrangement joins TRBV27 to TRBJ2-7; TRBD2 matches 8 bases. The CDR3 covers 14 residues. Germline trimming cut 0 bases from V and 7 bases from J; bases unmatched to any gene: 5. Germline CDR1 MNHEY, CDR2 SMNVEV (reference sequence). CDR3 loop: CASSLSRGAGEQYF. CDR3 coding DNA: TGTGCCAGCAGTTTATCGCGGGGGGCCGGGGAGCAGTACTTC.